This section outlines one TCR beta chain sequence together with its context. This clonotype was found a few times. Its recognized antigen is unknown. The input lacks base qualities; no much larger clone sits a single base away. This specimen's time point label, interpreted: blood at routine non-recurrence follow-up after resection. Whole RNA extracted from tumor and nontumor lung tissue, or from cryopreserved PBMC samples, was used for TCR sequencing without cell sorting. Only patients with enough RNA available from two or more tumor regions were chosen for TCR sequencing. The library was produced with 5' RACE. The sequencer was a NextSeq 500. The TCR library protocol attached a unique molecular identifier to each TCR cDNA molecule to allow correction of PCR and sequencing errors. The study's processing was this. TCR identification, UMI-based error correction and CDR3 extraction were all carried out with Decombinator tools. TCRs above a frequency of 2 per 1,000, corresponding to the top 1% of the tumor frequency distribution, were defined as expanded. Each repertoire was subsampled 100 times to 5,000 TCRs, after which Renyi diversity was computed with the R vegan package. CDR3 similarity networks were constructed using string-kernel similarity of amino acid triplets, with links drawn between CDR3s whose pairwise similarity was above 0.82. The raw public data were reprocessed by TCRdb itself: fastp quality trimming at Q25, MiXCR clonotype calling, in-frame beta chains only. When rows share a CDR3 protein, they turn into one entry using the most common DNA and genes. These V and J calls rely on TCRdb rather than the paper's analysis. This sample comprises 25,000 to 35,000 distinct CDR3 sequences, under 11% of them detected only once. The ten biggest clones cover less than 35% of the sample.

This entry is derived from a study of spatial heterogeneity in lung cancer (dated by TCRdb to between 2017 and 2020). With regard to the full study: Donors were 72 patients with early-stage, untreated non-small cell lung cancer from the lung TRACERx cohort. Follow-up PBMC samples were sequenced whenever the samples were available, and the median time to follow-up was around 24 months after resection. More beta-chain than alpha-chain transcripts were consistently detected, likely reflecting higher beta-chain transcript abundance. In the raw uncorrected reads, each unique combination of TCR and UMI appeared more than ten times on average. TCR alpha and beta repertoires were quantitatively compared across multiple tumor regions, matched nontumor lung and blood in non-small cell lung cancer. The study linked features of the TCR repertoire to counts of nonsynonymous mutations, which were determined by whole-exome sequencing of tumor tissue. At surgery, both alpha and beta chains were TCR-sequenced in roughly 230 tumor regions, approximately 64 matched nontumor lung samples and a few dozen PBMC samples. Overall results and qualifications from the work: Additional single-cell paired TCR alpha and beta sequencing was considered necessary to confirm, at a functional level, the hypothesis that regional TCRs recognize regional mutations. Ubiquitous expanded tumor TCRs were found in blood more often at tumor resection than at routine follow-up. Only 15 or so patients were included in comparisons of baseline and follow-up blood repertoires.

Sequences SNHLY (CDR1) and FYNNEI (CDR2) are obtained from the germline V gene. V is pared back by 8 bases and J by 3 bases, with 14 bases lying between the germline termini. From its cysteine to its phenylalanine, the CDR3 spans 14 amino acids. Just CDR3 DNA is preserved here, 42 bases in frame from base 1. This TCR came from a female donor with early-stage non-small cell lung cancer. The chain links TRBV2 with TRBJ1-5; matching of 5 bases hints at TRBD1 as the D gene. Sequenced material: PBMCs, taken at follow-up. The sequenced DNA: TGTGCCAGCGGCCGGCGGGGCCCCAATCAGCCCCAGCATTTT. The translation is CASGRRGPNQPQHF.